This record covers a single TCR beta chain. Its antigen remains unidentified. CDR1 and CDR2 (germline): KGHSH, LQKENI. V lost 7 bases and J 3 bases, leaving 6 bases between the germline ends. This CDR3 spans 11 amino acids. These data originate in a study of T-cell memory formation after mild COVID-19. Study results and limitations: There were some responding clones in pre-infection memory, which suggested that cross-reactive memory had joined. Chiefly within CM and EM were the contracting CD4+ clones; CD8+ ones were within EMRA.

TCRdb reprocessed the 5' RACE reads via MiXCR and lists one record per CDR3 protein. The sample records 250,000 or so distinct CDR3 sequences, around 17% being singletons. Specimen: PBMCs or a T cell subset sorted from them (not recorded which). The source of this sequence is a man aged 18 to 29 who had mild COVID-19 (a few samples of this study predate the infection). Cell type and time point are not known. The genes are TRBV18 and TRBJ2-5, with D possibly TRBD2 on 5 matching bases. Here the CDR3 reads CASYGEETQYF. The CDR3 DNA reads TGTGCCAGCTACGGGGAAGAGACCCAGTACTTC.